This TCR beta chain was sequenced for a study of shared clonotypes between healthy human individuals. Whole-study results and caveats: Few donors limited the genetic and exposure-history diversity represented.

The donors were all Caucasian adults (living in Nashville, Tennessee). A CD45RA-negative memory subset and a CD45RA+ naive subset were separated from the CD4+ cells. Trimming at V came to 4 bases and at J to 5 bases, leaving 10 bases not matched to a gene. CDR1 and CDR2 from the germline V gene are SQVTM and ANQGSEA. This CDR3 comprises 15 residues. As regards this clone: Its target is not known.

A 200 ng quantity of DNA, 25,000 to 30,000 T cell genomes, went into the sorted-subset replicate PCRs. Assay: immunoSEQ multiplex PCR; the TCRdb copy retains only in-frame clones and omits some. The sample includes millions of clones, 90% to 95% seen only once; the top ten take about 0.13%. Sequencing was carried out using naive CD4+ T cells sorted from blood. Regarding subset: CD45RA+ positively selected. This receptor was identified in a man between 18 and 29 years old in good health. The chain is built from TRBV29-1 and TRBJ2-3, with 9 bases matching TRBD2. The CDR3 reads CSVAGVAGAVDTQYF. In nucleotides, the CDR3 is TGCAGCGTTGCGGGAGTAGCGGGAGCGGTAGATACGCAGTATTTT.